The clone carrying this TCR beta chain was counted ten times or more. Antigen unknown. This entry is derived from a study of T cells in Graves' hyperthyroidism and ophthalmopathy. General study findings and limits: Blood samples included most of the expanded thyroid clonotypes exceeding 0.001.

Newly diagnosed patients aged 18 to 65 had hyperthyroidism of under 2 months' duration. RNA transcripts served as the template for amplifying TCR beta CDR3 regions. An initial round of RT-PCR targeting the TCR CDR3 relied on the HTBI primer set. TCRdb itself ran the multiplex PCR reads through MiXCR, one entry per CDR3 protein. The sample includes hundreds of thousands of distinct CDR3 sequences, over 11% of them seen just once. The CDR3 is made up of 19 amino acids. Per germline, CDR1 MNHEY and CDR2 SVGEGT. After removal of 8 bases from V and 0 bases from J, the junction contained 14 bases not matched to a gene.

Sequencing was carried out using blood. This clonotype was obtained from a woman aged 25 to 39 with Graves' hyperthyroidism. The chain joins TRBV6-2 or TRBV6-3 to TRBJ2-1, with 12 bases that match TRBD2. Written as DNA, the CDR3 is TGTGCCAGCGATTTTCGACTAGCGGGAGTCAAAGACTCCTACAATGAGCAGTTCTTC. This sequence encodes CASDFRLAGVKDSYNEQFF.